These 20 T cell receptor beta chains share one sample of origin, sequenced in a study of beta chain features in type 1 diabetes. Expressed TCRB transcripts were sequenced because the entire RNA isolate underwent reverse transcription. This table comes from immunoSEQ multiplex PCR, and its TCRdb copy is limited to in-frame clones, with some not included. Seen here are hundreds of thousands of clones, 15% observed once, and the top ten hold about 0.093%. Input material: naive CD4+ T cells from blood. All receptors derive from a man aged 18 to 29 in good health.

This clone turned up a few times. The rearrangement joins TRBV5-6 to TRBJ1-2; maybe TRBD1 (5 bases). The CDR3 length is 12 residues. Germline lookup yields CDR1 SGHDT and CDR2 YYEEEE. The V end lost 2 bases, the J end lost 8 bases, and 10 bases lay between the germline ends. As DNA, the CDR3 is TGTGCCAGCAGCTTAGGGACGGAGGGCTACACCTTC. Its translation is CASSLGTEGYTF.

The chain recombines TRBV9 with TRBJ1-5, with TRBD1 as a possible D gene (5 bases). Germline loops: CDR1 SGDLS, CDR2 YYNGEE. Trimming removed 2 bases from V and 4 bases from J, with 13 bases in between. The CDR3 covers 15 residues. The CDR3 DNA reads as TGTGCCAGCAGCGTGAGGGACGGAGAAAATCAGCCCCAGCATTTT. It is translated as CASSVRDGENQPQHF.

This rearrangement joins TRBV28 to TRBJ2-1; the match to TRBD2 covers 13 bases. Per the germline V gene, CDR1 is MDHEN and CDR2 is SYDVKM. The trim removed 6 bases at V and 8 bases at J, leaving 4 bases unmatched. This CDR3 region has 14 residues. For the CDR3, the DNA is TGTGCCAGCAGGGGGACTAGCGGGAAACATGAGCAGTTCTTC. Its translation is CASRGTSGKHEQFF.

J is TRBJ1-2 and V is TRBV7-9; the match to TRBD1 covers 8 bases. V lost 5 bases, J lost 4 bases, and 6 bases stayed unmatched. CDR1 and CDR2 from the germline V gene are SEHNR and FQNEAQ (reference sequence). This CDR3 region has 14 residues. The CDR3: CASSHPGQAYGYTF. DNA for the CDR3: TGTGCCAGCAGCCATCCGGGACAGGCCTATGGCTACACCTTC.

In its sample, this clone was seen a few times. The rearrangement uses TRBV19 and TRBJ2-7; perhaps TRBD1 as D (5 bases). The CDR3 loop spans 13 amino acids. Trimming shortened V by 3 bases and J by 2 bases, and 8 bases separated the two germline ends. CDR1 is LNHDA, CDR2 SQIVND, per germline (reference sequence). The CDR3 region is CASSIDRPYEQYF. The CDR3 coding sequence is TGTGCCAGTAGTATTGACAGACCCTACGAGCAGTACTTC.

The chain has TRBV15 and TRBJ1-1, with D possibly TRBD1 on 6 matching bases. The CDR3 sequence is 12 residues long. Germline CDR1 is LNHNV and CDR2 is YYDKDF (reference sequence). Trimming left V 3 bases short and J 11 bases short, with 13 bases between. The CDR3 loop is CATSRRTAHAFF. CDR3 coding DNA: TGTGCCACCAGCAGGCGGACAGCCCACGCTTTCTTT.

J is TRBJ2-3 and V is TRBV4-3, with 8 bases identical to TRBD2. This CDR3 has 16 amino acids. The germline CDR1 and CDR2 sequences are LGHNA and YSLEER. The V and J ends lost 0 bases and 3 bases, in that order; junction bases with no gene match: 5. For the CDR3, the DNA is TGCGCCAGCAGCCAAGATGGACGGGGGGGGACAGATACGCAGTATTTT. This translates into CASSQDGRGGTDTQYF.

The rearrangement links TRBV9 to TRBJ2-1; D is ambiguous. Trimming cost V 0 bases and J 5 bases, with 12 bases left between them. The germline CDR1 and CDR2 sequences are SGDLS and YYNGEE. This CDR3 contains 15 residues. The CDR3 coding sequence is TGTGCCAGCAGCGTAGCTCTTTGGACCAACAATGAGCAGTTCTTC. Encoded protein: CASSVALWTNNEQFF. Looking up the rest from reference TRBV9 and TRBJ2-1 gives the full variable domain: DSGVTQTPKHLITATGQRVTLRCSPRSGDLSVYWYQQSLDQGLQFLIQYYNGEERAKGNILERFSAQQFPDLHSELNLSSLELGDSALYFCASSVALWTNNEQFFGPGTRLTVL.

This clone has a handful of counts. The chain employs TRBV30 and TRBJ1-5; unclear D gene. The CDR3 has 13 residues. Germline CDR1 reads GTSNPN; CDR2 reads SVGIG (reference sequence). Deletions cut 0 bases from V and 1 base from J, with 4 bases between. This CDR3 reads CAWSVQSNQPQHF. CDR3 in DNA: TGTGCCTGGAGTGTACAGAGCAATCAGCCCCAGCATTTT.

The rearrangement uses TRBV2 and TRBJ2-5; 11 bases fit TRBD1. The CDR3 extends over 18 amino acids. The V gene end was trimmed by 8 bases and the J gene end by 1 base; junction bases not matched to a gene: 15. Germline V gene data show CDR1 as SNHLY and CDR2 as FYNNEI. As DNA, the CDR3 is TGTGCCAGCCGGGGCCCCGGGGACAGGGGGACGTCCCAAGAGACCCAGTACTTC. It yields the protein CASRGPGDRGTSQETQYF. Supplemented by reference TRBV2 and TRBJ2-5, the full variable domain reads EPEVTQTPSHQVTQMGQEVILRCVPISNHLYFYWYRQILGQKVEFLVSFYNNEISEKSEIFDDQFSVERPDGSNFTLKIRSTKLEDSAMYFCASRGPGDRGTSQETQYFGPGTRLLVL.

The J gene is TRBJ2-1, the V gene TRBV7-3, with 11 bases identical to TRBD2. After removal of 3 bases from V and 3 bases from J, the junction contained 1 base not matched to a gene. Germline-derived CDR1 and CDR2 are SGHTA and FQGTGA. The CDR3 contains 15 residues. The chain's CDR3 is CASSFGLAGYNEQFF. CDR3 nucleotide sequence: TGTGCCAGCAGCTTCGGACTAGCGGGCTACAATGAGCAGTTCTTC.

The CDR3, as DNA: TGTGCCAGCTCACCAGGGCGGGTTAGCTCCTACAATGAGCAGTTCTTC. Encoded protein: CASSPGRVSSYNEQFF. This rearrangement joins TRBV18 to TRBJ2-1; possibly TRBD2 for D (5 bases). V was cut by 2 bases and J by 0 bases, with 11 bases left in between. This CDR3 contains 16 residues. CDR1 KGHSH and CDR2 LQKENI come from the germline V gene.

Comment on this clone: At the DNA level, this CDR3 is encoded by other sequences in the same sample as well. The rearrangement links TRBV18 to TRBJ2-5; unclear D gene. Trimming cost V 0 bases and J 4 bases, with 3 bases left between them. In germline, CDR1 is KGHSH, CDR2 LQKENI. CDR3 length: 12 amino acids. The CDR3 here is CASSPPGETQYF. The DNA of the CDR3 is TGTGCCAGCTCACCACCGGGAGAGACCCAGTACTTC.

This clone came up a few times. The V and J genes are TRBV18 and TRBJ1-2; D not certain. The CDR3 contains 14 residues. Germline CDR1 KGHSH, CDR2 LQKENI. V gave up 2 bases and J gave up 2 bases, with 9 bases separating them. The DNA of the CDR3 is TGTGCCAGCTCACCAGCGGCGGCCAACTATGGCTACACCTTC. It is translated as CASSPAAANYGYTF.

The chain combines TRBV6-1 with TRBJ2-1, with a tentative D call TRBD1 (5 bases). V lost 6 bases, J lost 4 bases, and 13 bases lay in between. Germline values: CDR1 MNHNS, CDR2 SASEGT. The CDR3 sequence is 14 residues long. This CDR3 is CASRDSQVYNEQFF. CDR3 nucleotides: TGTGCCAGCAGGGATTCACAGGTATACAATGAGCAGTTCTTC.

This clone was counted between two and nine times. The DNA for the CDR3 is TGTGCCATCAGTAGCGCACAGACTGGGGCCAACGTCCTGACTTTC. It codes for CAISSAQTGANVLTF. The chain employs TRBV10-3 and TRBJ2-6, with D unclear. The germline CDR1 and CDR2 sequences are ENHRY and SYGVKD. With 5 bases removed from V and 2 bases from J, the gap between germline ends came to 10 bases. The CDR3 has 15 residues.

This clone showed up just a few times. CDR3 sequence reads: CASSSRTEHTGELFF. The CDR3 coding sequence is TGTGCCAGCAGCTCCCGGACAGAACACACCGGGGAGCTGTTTTTT. The J gene is TRBJ2-2, the V gene TRBV5-4, with a weak D call TRBD1 (6 bases). The CDR3 runs 15 residues. V lost 3 bases, J lost 3 bases, and 12 bases lay in between. Germline values: CDR1 SGHNT, CDR2 YYREEE (reference sequence).

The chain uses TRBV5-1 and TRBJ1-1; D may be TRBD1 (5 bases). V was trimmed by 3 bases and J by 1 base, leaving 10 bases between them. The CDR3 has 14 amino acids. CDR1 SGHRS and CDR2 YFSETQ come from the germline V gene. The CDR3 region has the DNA TGCGCCAGCAGCTGGACCCAGGGGAACACTGAAGCTTTCTTT. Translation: CASSWTQGNTEAFF.

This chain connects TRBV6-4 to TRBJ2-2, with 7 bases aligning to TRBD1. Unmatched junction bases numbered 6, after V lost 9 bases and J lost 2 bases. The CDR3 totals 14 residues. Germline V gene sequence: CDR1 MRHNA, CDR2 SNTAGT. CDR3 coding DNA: TGTGCCAGTAAGGACAGGATTAACACCGGGGAGCTGTTTTTT. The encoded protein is CASKDRINTGELFF.

This CDR3 is CASSQGTGNYNEQFF. DNA of the CDR3: TGCGCCAGCAGCCAAGGGACAGGGAACTACAATGAGCAGTTCTTC. This chain joins TRBV4-1 and TRBJ2-1; the match to TRBD1 covers 8 bases. The CDR3 is 15 amino acids. Unmatched junction bases numbered 2, after V lost 1 base and J lost 3 bases. Per the germline V gene, CDR1 is MGHRA and CDR2 is YSYEKL.